These 3 T cell receptor beta chains came from one sample sequenced in a study of beta chain features in type 1 diabetes. The entirety of the isolated RNA underwent reverse transcription, so expressed TCRB transcripts were sequenced. Profiling relied on immunoSEQ multiplex PCR, and the TCRdb table lists in-frame clones only, not all of them. The data hold about 240,000 clones, with about 25% observed a single time. Specimen: central memory CD4+ T cells from blood. The receptor set was obtained from a man aged 25 to 45 in good health.

This clone was seen only a few times. This rearrangement joins TRBV9 to TRBJ1-3; TRBD1 matches at 7 bases. The CDR3 sequence is 14 residues long. Germline CDR1 reads SGDLS; CDR2 reads YYNGEE. The V gene end was trimmed by 4 bases and the J gene end by 4 bases; junction bases not matched to a gene: 5. CDR3 bases: TGTGCCAGCAGCCTACGACAGGGAGGAAACACCATATATTTT. Its protein is CASSLRQGGNTIYF. The full variable domain, in which reference TRBV9 and TRBJ1-3 provide the parts outside the CDR3, is DSGVTQTPKHLITATGQRVTLRCSPRSGDLSVYWYQQSLDQGLQFLIQYYNGEERAKGNILERFSAQQFPDLHSELNLSSLELGDSALYFCASSLRQGGNTIYFGEGSWLTVV.

This chain joins TRBV9 and TRBJ1-1; D unclear. Trimming pared 4 bases from V and 6 bases from J, leaving 16 bases between. The CDR3 has 14 amino acids. Germline values: CDR1 SGDLS, CDR2 YYNGEE. CDR3 bases: TGTGCCAGCAGCTCCTCCAGCGGGCTAGCTGAAGCTTTCTTT. Translating gives CASSSSSGLAEAFF.

This clone was observed a single time. The chain couples TRBV6-5 to TRBJ2-5; TRBD2 matches at 14 bases. The CDR3 length is 15 residues. With V trimmed by 6 bases and J by 7 bases, 7 bases remained unmatched. The V gene's germline CDR1 is MNHEY and CDR2 SVGAGI. CDR3: CASRPLGLAGGTQYF. The CDR3 nucleotides read TGTGCCAGCAGGCCACTCGGACTAGCGGGAGGGACCCAGTACTTC.